What follows are 30 T cell receptor beta chains derived from one specimen sequenced in a study of T cell responses to AZD1222 COVID-19 vaccine. The method was immunoSEQ multiplex PCR; TCRdb's version includes in-frame clones alone and lacks a portion of them. The sample holds about 150,000 clones, 90% seen once. Sequenced material: peripheral blood, taken 28 days after the second AZD1222 dose. All receptors come from an adult who received the AZD1222 COVID-19 vaccine.

This chain's CDR3 is CASSLASDTGELFF. CDR3 in DNA: TGTGCCAGCAGTCTAGCGTCGGACACCGGGGAGCTGTTTTTT. The rearrangement joins TRBV6-5 to TRBJ2-2; TRBD2 is a possible D gene (6 bases). The length of the CDR3 is 14 residues. The V gene's germline CDR1 is MNHEY and CDR2 SVGAGI. V dropped 5 bases and J dropped 3 bases, with 10 bases sitting between them.

The chain recombines TRBV6-5 with TRBJ1-5; the D is unclear. With 6 bases removed from V and 0 bases from J, the gap between germline ends came to 12 bases. Germline CDR1 MNHEY, CDR2 SVGAGI. The CDR3 loop spans 15 amino acids. CDR3 sequence: CASSRTTDSNQPQHF. Written as DNA, the CDR3 is TGTGCCAGCAGCCGAACAACGGATAGCAATCAGCCCCAGCATTTT.

This chain joins TRBV30 and TRBJ2-1; D ambiguous. Germline CDR1 and CDR2: GTSNPN and SVGIG (reference sequence). The CDR3 sequence is 16 residues long. Trimming stripped 1 base from V and 0 bases from J, with 13 bases between. In DNA form, the CDR3 reads TGTGCCTGGAGTGGGTATGGGGTTAGCTCCTACAATGAGCAGTTCTTC. It is translated as CAWSGYGVSSYNEQFF.

The chain employs TRBV7-9 and TRBJ2-3; 7 positions match TRBD1. CDR3 length: 15 residues. V lost 5 bases to trimming and J lost 1 base; unmatched junction nucleotides: 6. Germline loops: CDR1 SEHNR, CDR2 FQNEAQ (reference sequence). The CDR3 is CASSHRGAGTDTQYF. The CDR3 bases are TGTGCCAGCAGCCACAGGGGTGCTGGCACAGATACGCAGTATTTT.

This clone was recorded only once. This CDR3 is CAWTATDNYGYTF. CDR3 in DNA: TGTGCCTGGACCGCGACAGATAACTATGGCTACACCTTC. This chain links TRBV30 with TRBJ1-2, with D tentatively TRBD1 (5 bases). Germline V gene lookup returns CDR1 GTSNPN and CDR2 SVGIG (reference sequence). The CDR3 is made up of 13 amino acids. The ends were cut back, 4 bases at V and 1 base at J, with 10 bases in the middle.

V and J are TRBV7-9 and TRBJ1-1, with D uncertain. Germline V gene sequence: CDR1 SEHNR, CDR2 FQNEAQ (reference sequence). This CDR3 spans 12 amino acids. V lost 4 bases, J lost 1 base, and 4 bases lay in between. In DNA form, the CDR3 reads TGTGCCAGCAGCTCCCAGAACACTGAAGCTTTCTTT. Its protein product is CASSSQNTEAFF. Supplemented by reference TRBV7-9 and TRBJ1-1, the full variable domain reads DTGVSQNPRHKITKRGQNVTFRCDPISEHNRLYWYRQTLGQGPEFLTYFQNEAQLEKSRLLSDRFSAERPKGSFSTLEIQRTEQGDSAMYLCASSSQNTEAFFGQGTRLTVV.

The chain employs TRBV6-5 and TRBJ2-2; a weak D match, TRBD1 (6 bases). This CDR3 has 13 residues. V shed 6 bases and J shed 7 bases, with 12 bases lying between them. Looked up from germline, CDR1 is MNHEY and CDR2 is SVGAGI. The CDR3 spells CASRGAGHGELFF. The CDR3 nucleotides read TGTGCCAGCAGGGGGGCAGGGCACGGGGAGCTGTTTTTT.

The V call is TRBV7-2, the J call TRBJ1-5; D is undetermined. Deletions cut 1 base from V and 7 bases from J, with 8 bases between. Germline loops: CDR1 SGHTA, CDR2 FQGNSA. The CDR3 contains 13 residues. The CDR3 region is CASSLDSGQPQHF. Here the CDR3 DNA reads TGTGCCAGCAGCTTAGACTCTGGGCAGCCCCAGCATTTT.

The chain combines TRBV7-9 with TRBJ2-5, with 8 bases fitting TRBD2. This CDR3 is 17 amino acids long. CDR1 and CDR2 from the germline V gene are SEHNR and FQNEAQ (reference sequence). The J segment lost 4 bases and the V segment lost 1 base, leaving 11 bases of the junction unmatched. Here the CDR3 reads CASSLEGPGSGRETQYF. The CDR3 nucleotides read TGTGCCAGCAGCTTAGAAGGGCCCGGCAGCGGGAGAGAGACCCAGTACTTC. Complete variable domain (other parts from reference TRBV7-9 and TRBJ2-5): DTGVSQNPRHKITKRGQNVTFRCDPISEHNRLYWYRQTLGQGPEFLTYFQNEAQLEKSRLLSDRFSAERPKGSFSTLEIQRTEQGDSAMYLCASSLEGPGSGRETQYFGPGTRLLVL.

This clone was seen just once. The rearrangement links TRBV7-8 to TRBJ2-2, with a tentative D call TRBD1 (5 bases). CDR1 and CDR2 from the germline V gene are SGHVS and FQNEAQ. V was pared by 5 bases and J by 6 bases, with 19 bases between. CDR3 length equals 16 residues. Written as DNA, the CDR3 is TGTGCCAGCAGCATTGGGGCCGGTACAACTCCCGGGGAGCTGTTTTTT. As protein: CASSIGAGTTPGELFF.

This clone was observed a handful of times. V gene TRBV5-4 combines with J gene TRBJ2-3; D uncertain. V was clipped by 0 bases and J by 0 bases, with 5 bases between them. The germline V gene has CDR1 SGHNT and CDR2 YYREEE (reference sequence). The CDR3 is 14 amino acids. The CDR3 sequence: CASSLGLSTDTQYF. The CDR3 DNA sequence: TGTGCCAGCAGCTTGGGTCTTAGCACAGATACGCAGTATTTT.

The chain has TRBV20-1 and TRBJ2-7, with 11 nucleotides matching TRBD2. The CDR3 is made up of 17 amino acids. Losses at the gene ends were 3 bases for V and 3 bases for J; bases not matched to a gene: 13. Germline CDR1 is DFQATT and CDR2 is SNEGSKA (reference sequence). CDR3 sequence: CSASSSGRLAGIYEQYF. The CDR3 DNA reads TGCAGTGCTAGTAGTTCCGGTCGACTAGCGGGGATCTACGAGCAGTACTTC.

The chain links TRBV12-5 to TRBJ2-7; weak D call: TRBD1 (5 bases). This CDR3 spans 15 amino acids. Germline V gives CDR1 LGHNT, CDR2 FRNRAP. V was trimmed by 6 bases and J by 0 bases, leaving 15 bases between them. CDR3 bases: TGTGCTAGTGGGCCCACAGGAGACAGCTCCTACGAGCAGTACTTC. Amino acid sequence: CASGPTGDSSYEQYF.

This chain connects TRBV30 to TRBJ1-1; no clear D. Deletions cut 4 bases from V and 3 bases from J, with 9 bases between. The CDR3 has 12 residues. The germline V gene encodes CDR1 GTSNPN and CDR2 SVGIG (reference sequence). CDR3: CAWNFGDTEAFF. In nucleotides, the CDR3 is TGTGCCTGGAATTTTGGGGACACTGAAGCTTTCTTT.

V and J are TRBV24-1 and TRBJ2-1; D perhaps matches TRBD2 (6 bases). Germline CDR1 and CDR2: KGHDR and SFDVKD. V shed 1 base and J shed 8 bases, with 14 bases lying between them. CDR3 length equals 15 residues. CDR3 sequence reads: CATSDLKIAADEQFF. CDR3 nucleotides: TGTGCCACCAGTGATTTAAAAATAGCGGCCGATGAGCAGTTCTTC.

The CDR3 DNA is TGTGCCACCAGCAGAGTCGAGGGACGGAGGACAGATACGCAGTATTTT. It yields the protein CATSRVEGRRTDTQYF. The chain is built from TRBV15 and TRBJ2-3; D tentatively fits TRBD1 or TRBD2 (5 bases each). V was trimmed by 1 base and J by 3 bases, leaving 14 bases between them. This CDR3 comprises 16 residues. The germline CDR1 and CDR2 sequences are LNHNV and YYDKDF (reference sequence).

The V call is TRBV19, the J call TRBJ2-2, with 14 bases lining up with TRBD2. The germline V gene has CDR1 LNHDA and CDR2 SQIVND (reference sequence). V lost 7 bases, J lost 7 bases, and 8 bases stayed unmatched. This CDR3 has 16 amino acids. This CDR3 reads CASTPGLAGGGGELFF. The CDR3 DNA follows: TGTGCCAGTACCCCCGGACTAGCGGGGGGCGGCGGGGAGCTGTTTTTT.

This clone appeared once. The chain links TRBV27 to TRBJ1-1; maybe TRBD1 (5 bases). This CDR3 contains 15 residues. Looked up from germline, CDR1 is MNHEY and CDR2 is SMNVEV (reference sequence). Trimming pared 5 bases from V and 1 base from J, leaving 14 bases between. CDR3 in amino acids: CASSPRGTPNTEAFF. CDR3 sequence (DNA): TGTGCCAGCAGTCCCCGCGGGACGCCGAACACTGAAGCTTTCTTT.

This sequence joins TRBV5-1 and TRBJ2-1; TRBD2 agrees at 11 bases. J gave up 8 bases and V 0 bases, and 4 bases lay outside the gene matches. Per germline, CDR1 SGHRS and CDR2 YFSETQ. The CDR3 sequence is 15 residues long. Here the CDR3 reads CASSLVLAGGYEQFF. In nucleotides, the CDR3 is TGCGCCAGCAGCTTGGTGTTAGCGGGAGGGTATGAGCAGTTCTTC.

The genes are TRBV5-6 and TRBJ1-2; D might be TRBD1 (5 bases). CDR3 length: 15 amino acids. Deletions cut 2 bases from V and 5 bases from J, with 16 bases between. The germline V gene encodes CDR1 SGHDT and CDR2 YYEEEE. The CDR3: CASSFRPGGIYGYTF. The CDR3 bases are TGTGCCAGCAGCTTCCGACCGGGGGGGATTTATGGCTACACCTTC.

The chain employs TRBV2 and TRBJ1-1; a weak D match, TRBD1 (5 bases). Trimming took off 0 bases at V and 3 bases at J, with 8 bases between the two ends. The CDR3 is 14 residues long. Per the germline V gene, CDR1 is SNHLY and CDR2 is FYNNEI. CDR3 region: CASSEAGTDTEAFF. In DNA form, the CDR3 reads TGTGCCAGCAGTGAAGCGGGGACGGACACTGAAGCTTTCTTT.

The chain carries TRBV18 and TRBJ2-7; D uncertain. The germline gives CDR1 KGHSH, CDR2 LQKENI. Trimming cost V 3 bases and J 5 bases, with 8 bases left between them. The CDR3 runs 12 residues. CDR3 region: CASSPGRNEQYF. The CDR3 DNA sequence: TGTGCCAGCTCACCTGGGCGGAACGAGCAGTACTTC. The full variable domain, with the rest looked up from reference TRBV18 and TRBJ2-7, is NAGVMQNPRHLVRRRGQEARLRCSPMKGHSHVYWYRQLPEEGLKFMVYLQKENIIDESGMPKERFSAEFPKEGPSILRIQQVVRGDSAAYFCASSPGRNEQYFGPGTRLTVT.

The chain joins TRBV5-1 to TRBJ2-7, with unresolved D. CDR1 is SGHRS and CDR2 is YFSETQ in the germline V gene. Trimming took 4 bases from V and 0 from J, leaving 14 bases between them. The CDR3 loop spans 15 amino acids. CDR3 residues: CASSPIGSSSYEQYF. The CDR3 coding sequence is TGCGCCAGCAGCCCCATTGGTAGCAGCTCCTACGAGCAGTACTTC.

This chain uses TRBV2 with TRBJ1-1; TRBD1 is a possible D gene (5 bases). V lost 0 bases and J lost 5, with 10 bases in between. Germline V lookup: CDR1 SNHLY, CDR2 FYNNEI. This CDR3 contains 14 residues. Written as DNA, the CDR3 is TGTGCCAGCAGTGAAGCGGGGTCAGGGACTGAAGCTTTCTTT. It codes for CASSEAGSGTEAFF.

V usage is TRBV5-1 and J usage is TRBJ2-3; a possible D gene is TRBD1 (6 bases). The CDR3 covers 15 residues. Germline lookup yields CDR1 SGHRS and CDR2 YFSETQ. Trimming took off 2 bases at V and 0 bases at J, with 10 bases between the two ends. The chain's CDR3 is CASSFGDMSTDTQYF. The CDR3 DNA follows: TGCGCCAGCAGCTTCGGGGACATGAGCACAGATACGCAGTATTTT.

The CDR3 spells CASSEGRQAEAFF. CDR3 sequence (DNA): TGTGCCAGCAGCGAGGGAAGACAGGCAGAAGCTTTCTTT. The rearrangement joins TRBV11-3 to TRBJ1-1; TRBD1 might be the D (6 bases). Between the trimmed V and J ends, which lost 5 bases and 8 bases, there was a span of 15 bases. The CDR3 is 13 residues long. Germline assignment: CDR1 SGHNT and CDR2 YENEEA.

The chain's CDR3 is CASSLVPDYEQYF. CDR3 DNA sequence: TGCGCCAGCAGCTTGGTACCCGACTACGAGCAGTACTTC. V and J are TRBV5-1 and TRBJ2-7; D remains ambiguous. The length of the CDR3 is 13 residues. With 0 bases removed from V and 3 bases from J, the gap between germline ends came to 7 bases. From germline, CDR1 is SGHRS and CDR2 YFSETQ.

The rearrangement joins TRBV6-6 to TRBJ2-7; 7 nucleotides align to TRBD1. The CDR3 spans 14 residues. Germline V gives CDR1 MNHNY, CDR2 SVGAGI (reference sequence). Unmatched junction bases numbered 4, after V lost 5 bases and J lost 0 bases. The chain's CDR3 is CASSRAGGSYEQYF. DNA for the CDR3: TGTGCCAGCAGTCGGGCAGGGGGCTCCTACGAGCAGTACTTC.

The J gene is TRBJ1-4, the V gene TRBV28; the match to TRBD1 covers 10 bases. The CDR3 is 16 amino acids. V was clipped by 5 bases and J by 6 bases; unmatched bases: 9. Looked up from germline, CDR1 is MDHEN and CDR2 is SYDVKM. CDR3 protein: CASSPIHGTGDEKLFF. Written as DNA, the CDR3 is TGTGCCAGCAGTCCCATCCACGGGACAGGGGATGAAAAACTGTTTTTT.

The chain recombines TRBV7-8 with TRBJ1-5; D is possibly TRBD1 (5 bases). CDR3 length: 18 residues. Germline CDR1 SGHVS, CDR2 FQNEAQ. Trimming left V 1 base short and J 5 bases short, with 21 bases between. The CDR3 spells CASSLGWSGRDGDQPQHF. In DNA, the CDR3 is TGTGCCAGCAGCTTAGGTTGGTCGGGCCGGGACGGGGATCAGCCCCAGCATTTT.